Listed below are T cell receptor beta chains from one sample, sequenced in a study of blood T cell repertoires in COVID-19. Clones were sequenced by immunoSEQ multiplex PCR, and TCRdb holds only the in-frame ones, with some missing. Here the sample spans under 200,000 clones, 84% being singletons. Sequenced: PBMCs or T cells enriched from blood (not recorded which). The receptors here all came from a woman aged 25 to 39 who had been exposed to COVID-19. Both conserved end residues are part of each CDR3. D genes are given only for firm matches. Size is stated for part of the rows, as once, few or many counts, or as a class when the clone is expanded.

>TRBV5-1|.|TRBJ1-3|.|15
TGCGCCAGCAGACCAGAGGGAAGCTCTGGAAACACCATATATTTT
CASRPEGSSGNTIYF
>TRBV7-9|.|TRBJ2-2|.|10
TGTGCCACCCTCACCGGGGAGCTGTTTTTT
CATLTGELFF
>TRBV13|TRBD2|TRBJ2-5|.|17
TGTGCCAGCAGCCCCGATCTTAGCGGGGCCTGGAGGGAGACCCAGTACTTC
CASSPDLSGAWRETQYF
>TRBV11-3|.|TRBJ2-2|.|13
TGTGCCAGCAGCGAGCTTACTACCGGGGAGCTGTTTTTT
CASSELTTGELFF
>TRBV6-1|TRBD2|TRBJ2-7|.|16
TGTGCCAGCAGTGAAAGGGCTAGCGGGGGGGCATGGGAGCAGTACTTC
CASSERASGGAWEQYF
>TRBV21-1|.|TRBJ2-3|.|19
TGTGCCAGCAGCAAAGGAGGTAGCGGGGGGCTCCTTAGCACAGATACGCAGTATTTT
CASSKGGSGGLLSTDTQYF
>TRBV7-9|TRBD2|TRBJ2-1|.|17
TGTGCCAGCAGCCCACGTAGCGGGGGGGCGGATTACAATGAGCAGTTCTTC
CASSPRSGGADYNEQFF
>TRBV9|.|TRBJ2-3|.|16
TGTGCCAGCAGCATGGGGGCAGGGTCCCCTACGGATACGCAGTATTTT
CASSMGAGSPTDTQYF
>TRBV27|TRBD1|TRBJ2-5|.|15
TGTGCCAGCAGTTTATCCGCGGCAGGGGGAGAGACCCAGTACTTC
CASSLSAAGGETQYF
>TRBV6-5|TRBD1|TRBJ1-2|.|14
TGTGCCAGCAGGCGGGACAGCGACTTTTATGGCTACACCTTC
CASRRDSDFYGYTF
>TRBV18|TRBD1|TRBJ1-4|.|17
TGTGCCAGCTCACCACTGATTACCGGGACAGGGGATGAAAAACTGTTTTTT
CASSPLITGTGDEKLFF
>TRBV18|TRBD1|TRBJ1-1|.|16
TGTGCCAGCTCACCGCTACCAGGGGGCGGAAACACTGAAGCTTTCTTT
CASSPLPGGGNTEAFF
>TRBV27|TRBD1|TRBJ1-2|.|14
TGTGCCAGCAGTTTCGGACAGGAGGGCCGGGGCTACACCTTC
CASSFGQEGRGYTF
>TRBV4-1|.|TRBJ2-1|.|14
TGCGCCAGCAGGTCAGGGGACGTGGGCAATGAGCAGTTCTTC
CASRSGDVGNEQFF
>TRBV7-9|.|TRBJ2-7|.|14
TGTGCCAGCAGCTCACGGACATCCTTCGGCGAGCAGTACTTC
CASSSRTSFGEQYF
>TRBV3-1/TRBV3-2|.|TRBJ1-5|once|14
TGTGCCAGCAGCCAAGACAGGAGCAATCAGCCCCAGCATTTT
CASSQDRSNQPQHF
>TRBV28|.|TRBJ1-5|.|13
TGTGCCAGCGGGGGGGCGATCAATCAGCCCCAGCATTTT
CASGGAINQPQHF
>TRBV10-3|.|TRBJ2-7|.|13
TGTGCCATCGTTGGGGACAACTCCTACGAGCAGTACTTC
CAIVGDNSYEQYF
>TRBV11-1|.|TRBJ2-7|.|14
TGTGCCAGCAGCTCAGATCATTTCTCCTACGAGCAGTACTTC
CASSSDHFSYEQYF
>TRBV15|TRBD1|TRBJ1-2|.|14
TGTGCCACCAGCAGAGATGCAGGGGGCTATGGCTACACCTTC
CATSRDAGGYGYTF
>TRBV6-5|TRBD2|TRBJ2-5|.|15
TGTGCCAGCAGTTACCCGACTAGCGGGGGACGGACCCAGTACTTC
CASSYPTSGGRTQYF
>TRBV29-1|.|TRBJ1-2|.|17
TGCAGCGTCCCGTCGAGCGATACAGGTCCAGCTAACTATGGCTACACCTTC
CSVPSSDTGPANYGYTF